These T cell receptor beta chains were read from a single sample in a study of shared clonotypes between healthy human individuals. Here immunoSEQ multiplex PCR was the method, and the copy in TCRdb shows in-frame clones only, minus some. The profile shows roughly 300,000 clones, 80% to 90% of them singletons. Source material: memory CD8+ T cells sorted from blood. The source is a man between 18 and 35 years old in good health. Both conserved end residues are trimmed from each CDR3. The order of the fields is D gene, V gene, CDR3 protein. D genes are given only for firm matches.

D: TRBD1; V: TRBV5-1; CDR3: ASTWDSPYEQY
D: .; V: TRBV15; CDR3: ATSRDAGSPRHGYT
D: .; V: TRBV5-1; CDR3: ASTKTPGAPGGYT
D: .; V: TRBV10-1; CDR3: ASSESLTNTEAF
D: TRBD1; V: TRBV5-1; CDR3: ASSVTGGTGELF
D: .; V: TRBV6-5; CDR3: ATSTVNTEAF
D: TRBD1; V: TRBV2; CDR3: ASRPTGVNYEQY
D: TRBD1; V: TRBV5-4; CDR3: ASSPTGGWDEQY
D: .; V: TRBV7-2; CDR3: ASSLAAGTGELF
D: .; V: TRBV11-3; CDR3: ASSATRGTGVGEQF
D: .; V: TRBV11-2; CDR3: ASSWGEVMNTEAF
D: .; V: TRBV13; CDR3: ASRLNGANVLT
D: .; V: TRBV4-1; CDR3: ASSQVGGQPISNQPQH
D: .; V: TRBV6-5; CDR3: ATLPGATPPYEQY
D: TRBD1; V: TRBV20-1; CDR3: SARDSYGYT
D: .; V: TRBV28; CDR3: ASSLEGRRNSPLH
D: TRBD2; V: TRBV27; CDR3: ASSQGLAFEQF
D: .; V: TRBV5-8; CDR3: ASSLSIGSNQPQH
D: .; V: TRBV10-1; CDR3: ATSENREIFEQY
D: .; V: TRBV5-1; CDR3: ASREGKEPYNSPLH
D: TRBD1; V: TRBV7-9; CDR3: ASSSTPGQGPYEQY
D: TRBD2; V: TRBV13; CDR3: ASSLGTSGGELF
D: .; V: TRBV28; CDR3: ASSLSGGYSYEQY
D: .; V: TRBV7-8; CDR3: ASSFPMLGEDQETQY
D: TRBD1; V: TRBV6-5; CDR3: ASSYHGQGSGYEQY
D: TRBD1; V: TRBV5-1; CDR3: ASSLPTQTGPSYEQY
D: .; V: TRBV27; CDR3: ASSPHGFVYGYT
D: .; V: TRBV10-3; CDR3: AISEFPIRTQEGEQY
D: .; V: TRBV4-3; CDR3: ASSQDFRDEQY
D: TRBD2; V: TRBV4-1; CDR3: ASSQDWREGENTGELF
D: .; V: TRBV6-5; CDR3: ASSYGGASYEQY
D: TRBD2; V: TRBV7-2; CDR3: ASSLEAGGGIEQY
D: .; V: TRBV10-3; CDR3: AISDPGRLHSGANVLT
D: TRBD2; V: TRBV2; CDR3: ASNGISGGSNTGELF
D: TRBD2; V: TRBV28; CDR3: ASSFGTSGSGANVLT
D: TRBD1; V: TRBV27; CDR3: ASSSWTGYTDTQY
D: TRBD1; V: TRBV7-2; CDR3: ASSWDRGIPEQY
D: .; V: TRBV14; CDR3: ASSQDNFSYNEQF
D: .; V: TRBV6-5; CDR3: ASSYGRGNEQF
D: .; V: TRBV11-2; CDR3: ASSHDYEQY
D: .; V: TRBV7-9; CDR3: ASSSGTGPYEQY
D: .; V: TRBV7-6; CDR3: ASSLVGQGYSPLH
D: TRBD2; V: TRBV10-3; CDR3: AISEWTSGYTDTQY
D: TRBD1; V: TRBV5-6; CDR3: ASTPQGDVEQY
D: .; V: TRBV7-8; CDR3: ASSLISWRWDEQF
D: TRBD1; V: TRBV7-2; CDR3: ASSFGTGVWEQETQY
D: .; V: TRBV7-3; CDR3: ASSLIRGDTQY
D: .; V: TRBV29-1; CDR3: SVPRGSEAF
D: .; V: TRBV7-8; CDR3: ASSFLEALETQY